These 5 T cell receptor beta chains share one sample of origin, sequenced in a study of human T cells and chemical hapten exposure. What the library attached to individual cDNA molecules were unique molecular identifiers. TCRdb fed the reads into MiXCR, producing one record per CDR3 protein. Of about 120,000 distinct CDR3 sequences in the sample, over 7% were seen once. The total RNA was obtained from whole blood that was not fractionated. Sequencing input: whole blood. The receptors stem from a human donor in good health. Some clones in this sample may be carry-over from other donors' samples.

This chain connects TRBV11-1 to TRBJ1-1; D is perhaps TRBD1 (5 bases). Germline V gene sequence: CDR1 SGHAT, CDR2 FQDESV (reference sequence). The CDR3 is 14 residues long. Trimming left V 0 bases short and J 4 bases short, with 9 bases between. As DNA, the CDR3 is TGTGCCAGCAGCTTAGCGGGGGTCGGCACTGAAGCTTTCTTT. This encodes CASSLAGVGTEAFF.

This chain links TRBV19 with TRBJ2-5; perhaps TRBD2 as D (5 bases). The CDR3 is 14 amino acids. Germline CDR1 and CDR2: LNHDA and SQIVND (reference sequence). Trimming removed 5 bases from V and 2 bases from J, with 12 bases in between. DNA for the CDR3: TGTGCCAGTAGTGTGGACTCTCCGCAAGAGACCCAGTACTTC. Protein product: CASSVDSPQETQYF.

This clonotype was seen a few times. This chain links TRBV25-1 with TRBJ1-2; TRBD1 matches 8 bases. The V segment lost 4 bases and the J segment 1 base; nucleotides outside the gene matches: 5. Germline V gene data show CDR1 as MGHDK and CDR2 as SYGVNS. The CDR3 totals 15 residues. The chain's CDR3 is CASSAGGQDNYGYTF. The CDR3 region has the DNA TGTGCCAGCAGTGCTGGGGGACAGGATAACTATGGCTACACCTTC.

This clonotype was detected many times. The chain is built from TRBV19 and TRBJ2-5; D is possibly TRBD2 (6 bases). This CDR3 comprises 15 residues. Trimming cost V 5 bases and J 0 bases, with 13 bases left between them. Germline CDR1 and CDR2: LNHDA and SQIVND (reference sequence). As DNA, the CDR3 is TGTGCCAGTAGTCCGGGACTTTCGTACCAAGAGACCCAGTACTTC. Amino acids: CASSPGLSYQETQYF.

This clonotype was observed many times. The V call is TRBV6-1, the J call TRBJ2-3; TRBD1 matches 7 bases. Trimming cost V 5 bases and J 0 bases; bases outside gene matches: 8. The CDR3 has 16 residues. Per the germline V gene, CDR1 is MNHNS and CDR2 is SASEGT. CDR3 region: CASSKGTDPSTDTQYF. The CDR3 DNA reads TGTGCCAGCAGTAAGGGGACAGACCCTAGCACAGATACGCAGTATTTT.